This is a list of T cell receptor beta chains from one sample in a study of cytomegalovirus exposure and HLA in healthy donors. Some clones are missing from TCRdb's copy, which holds only in-frame ones; the method was immunoSEQ multiplex PCR. The sample has 110,000 or so clones, about 91% seen once. Sequenced input: PBMCs. All receptors come from a man aged 18 to 29 in good health and CMV-seronegative. Each CDR3 is given with its conserved first and last residue. D genes are given only for firm matches. Clone size is not always given. Where it is, it says once, few, many or a class for expanded clones.

15 | TRBJ1-2 | TRBV27 | - | - | CASSPYAGVNYGYTF | TGTGCCAGCAGTCCCTATGCGGGGGTGAACTATGGCTACACCTTC
16 | TRBJ1-3 | TRBV29-1 | - | - | CSVEEGQILSGNTIYF | TGCAGCGTTGAAGAGGGGCAGATCCTCTCTGGAAACACCATATATTTT
13 | TRBJ1-5 | TRBV7-2 | - | - | CASRVRGNQPQHF | TGTGCCAGCAGGGTGCGCGGCAATCAGCCCCAGCATTTT
17 | TRBJ2-1 | TRBV5-8 | - | TRBD2 | CASRPNFGAGGKNEQFF | TGTGCCAGCAGACCTAACTTTGGCGCGGGGGGTAAGAATGAGCAGTTCTTC
13 | TRBJ2-7 | TRBV19 | - | - | CASSAGQPYEQYF | TGTGCCAGCAGCGCAGGGCAACCCTACGAGCAGTACTTC
15 | TRBJ2-7 | TRBV28 | once | TRBD1 | CASSLGQGGPYEQYF | TGTGCCAGCAGCCTTGGACAGGGGGGGCCCTACGAGCAGTACTTC
16 | TRBJ2-5 | TRBV11-2 | - | TRBD2 | CASSPGFAGVKETQYF | TGTGCCAGCAGCCCCGGGTTTGCGGGGGTTAAAGAGACCCAGTACTTC
15 | TRBJ1-6 | TRBV7-9 | - | - | CASSAQTGINSPLHF | TGTGCCAGCAGCGCCCAGACAGGAATCAATTCACCCCTCCACTTT
16 | TRBJ2-1 | TRBV19 | - | TRBD2 | CASSPERGGARNEQFF | TGTGCCAGTAGCCCTGAGCGGGGGGGCGCCCGGAATGAGCAGTTCTTC
16 | TRBJ2-5 | TRBV5-4 | - | - | CASSPALAEYQETQYF | TGTGCCAGCAGCCCGGCACTAGCAGAGTACCAAGAGACCCAGTACTTC
15 | TRBJ2-3 | TRBV28 | - | - | CASSFQPRGTDTQYF | TGTGCCAGCAGTTTCCAGCCCCGGGGCACAGATACGCAGTATTTT
16 | TRBJ1-5 | TRBV4-3 | - | - | CASSQDDGRGNQPQHF | TGCGCCAGCAGCCAAGATGATGGCAGGGGCAATCAGCCCCAGCATTTT
15 | TRBJ2-3 | TRBV5-1 | - | TRBD1 | CASSPGTASTDTQYF | TGCGCCAGCAGCCCGGGGACAGCTAGCACAGATACGCAGTATTTT
13 | TRBJ2-1 | TRBV4-3 | - | - | CASSPRAANEQFF | TGCGCCAGCAGTCCAAGAGCAGCGAATGAGCAGTTCTTC
14 | TRBJ2-2 | TRBV5-1 | - | TRBD1 | CASRGTGSTGELFF | TGCGCCAGCAGAGGGACAGGGAGCACCGGGGAGCTGTTTTTT
16 | TRBJ2-2 | TRBV4-1 | - | TRBD2 | CASSQARGWNTGELFF | TGCGCCAGCAGCCAAGCGCGGGGGTGGAACACCGGGGAGCTGTTTTTT
14 | TRBJ2-1 | TRBV6-5 | - | TRBD1 | CASSEPGQHNEQFF | TGTGCCAGCAGTGAACCGGGACAGCACAATGAGCAGTTCTTC
12 | TRBJ2-7 | TRBV28 | - | - | CASSDGRYEQYF | TGTGCCAGCAGTGACGGCAGGTACGAGCAGTACTTC
13 | TRBJ1-1 | TRBV5-1 | - | - | CASSRTARDEAFF | TGCGCCAGCAGCCGGACAGCGAGGGATGAAGCTTTCTTT
13 | TRBJ1-5 | TRBV28 | - | TRBD1 | CASNEGAHQPQHF | TGTGCCAGCAATGAGGGGGCCCATCAGCCCCAGCATTTT
15 | TRBJ1-2 | TRBV4-1 | - | TRBD1 | CASSLPGQGLPGYTF | TGCGCCAGCAGCCTACCGGGACAGGGCCTGCCAGGCTACACCTTC
14 | TRBJ2-7 | TRBV6-5 | - | TRBD1 | CASSKGTDLYEQYF | TGTGCCAGCAGCAAGGGGACAGACCTTTACGAGCAGTACTTC
15 | TRBJ1-6 | TRBV27 | - | - | CASSFKVRGNSPLHF | TGTGCCAGCAGTTTTAAGGTTCGGGGGAATTCACCCCTCCACTTT
16 | TRBJ2-2 | TRBV5-6 | - | TRBD2 | CASSARTSGNTGELFF | TGTGCCAGCAGCGCTAGGACTAGCGGCAACACCGGGGAGCTGTTTTTT
17 | TRBJ2-1 | TRBV4-1 | - | TRBD2 | CASSQESASGSLDEQFF | TGCGCCAGCAGCCAAGAATCCGCTAGCGGGAGTCTCGATGAGCAGTTCTTC
17 | TRBJ1-1 | TRBV4-3 | few | TRBD1 | CASSQDRPTGGDTEAFF | TGCGCCAGCAGCCAAGATCGCCCCACAGGGGGAGACACTGAAGCTTTCTTT
13 | TRBJ1-1 | TRBV2 | - | - | CASTGHMNTEAFF | TGTGCCAGCACAGGACACATGAACACTGAAGCTTTCTTT
12 | TRBJ2-2 | TRBV29-1 | - | TRBD2 | CSVRGVGGELFF | TGCAGCGTTCGGGGGGTTGGCGGGGAGCTGTTTTTT
16 | TRBJ2-2 | TRBV12-5 | - | - | CASGPARVEYTGELFF | TGTGCTAGTGGACCCGCCAGGGTCGAATACACCGGGGAGCTGTTTTTT
15 | TRBJ2-7 | TRBV11-3 | - | - | CASSLSLLAFYEQYF | TGTGCCAGCAGCTTAAGTCTATTAGCCTTCTACGAGCAGTACTTC
18 | TRBJ1-1 | TRBV4-1 | - | TRBD1 | CASSLAFRVDRDAAEAFF | TGCGCCAGCAGCCTCGCCTTCCGGGTTGACAGGGATGCGGCTGAAGCTTTCTTT
19 | TRBJ2-7 | TRBV11-3 | - | TRBD1 | CASSLTLRLGTGNPYEQYF | TGTGCCAGCAGCTTAACTTTACGGCTCGGGACAGGGAATCCCTACGAGCAGTACTTC
15 | TRBJ2-7 | TRBV29-1 | - | TRBD1 | CSVAGSGQGSYEQYF | TGCAGCGTTGCGGGTTCAGGACAGGGAAGTTATGAGCAGTACTTC
15 | TRBJ2-3 | TRBV6-5 | - | TRBD2 | CASSLGLAETDTQYF | TGTGCCAGCAGCCTGGGACTAGCCGAAACAGATACGCAGTATTTT
14 | TRBJ2-1 | TRBV4-1 | - | - | CASSQDRAISEQFF | TGCGCCAGCAGCCAAGACAGGGCTATAAGTGAGCAGTTCTTC
14 | TRBJ2-5 | TRBV5-1 | - | - | CASSLGHLQETQYF | TGCGCCAGCAGCTTGGGACACCTCCAAGAGACCCAGTACTTC
12 | TRBJ2-7 | TRBV6-5 | - | TRBD2 | CASTPGGDEQYF | TGTGCCAGCACGCCGGGGGGAGACGAGCAGTACTTC
14 | TRBJ2-1 | TRBV6-1 | - | - | CASSGRDSYNEQFF | TGTGCCAGCAGCGGACGGGACTCCTACAATGAGCAGTTCTTC
16 | TRBJ2-3 | TRBV7-2 | - | - | CASSREWRGSTDTQYF | TGTGCCAGCAGCCGAGAGTGGAGGGGAAGCACAGATACGCAGTATTTT
16 | TRBJ2-1 | TRBV5-6 | - | - | CASSLGSGTAYNEQFF | TGTGCCAGCAGCTTGGGTAGCGGGACAGCCTACAATGAGCAGTTCTTC
19 | TRBJ1-4 | TRBV28 | - | TRBD1 | CASSPEDRGQVYGNEKLFF | TGTGCCAGCAGTCCGGAGGACAGGGGGCAGGTTTATGGTAATGAAAAACTGTTTTTT
16 | TRBJ2-7 | TRBV5-1 | many | TRBD2 | CASSAQPSGGSYEQYF | TGCGCCAGCAGCGCCCAACCTAGCGGGGGCTCCTACGAGCAGTACTTC
13 | TRBJ1-5 | TRBV19 | - | - | CATEDTDNQPQHF | TGTGCCACCGAGGACACGGACAATCAGCCCCAGCATTTT
14 | TRBJ2-7 | TRBV9 | - | - | CASSVAAGDYEQYF | TGTGCCAGCAGCGTAGCGGCAGGGGACTACGAGCAGTACTTC
14 | TRBJ1-5 | TRBV6-1 | few | TRBD1 | CASRTGTVNQPQHF | TGTGCCAGCAGGACAGGGACCGTCAATCAGCCCCAGCATTTT
14 | TRBJ2-7 | TRBV5-8 | - | - | CASSLAPGVAGQYF | TGTGCCAGCAGCTTGGCCCCGGGAGTGGCGGGTCAGTACTTC
14 | TRBJ2-3 | TRBV28 | - | - | CAITVKTSTDTQYF | TGTGCCATTACGGTTAAAACGAGCACAGATACGCAGTATTTT
14 | TRBJ2-7 | TRBV7-6 | - | - | CASSLSPLAYEQYF | TGTGCCAGCAGCTTATCTCCTCTTGCCTACGAGCAGTACTTC
14 | TRBJ2-5 | TRBV7-2 | - | TRBD1 | CASSFYRGRETQYF | TGTGCCAGCAGCTTCTACAGGGGACGGGAGACCCAGTACTTC
14 | TRBJ2-1 | TRBV5-6 | many | - | CASSPPGTRGEQFF | TGTGCCAGCAGCCCGCCCGGGACTCGTGGTGAGCAGTTCTTC
15 | TRBJ2-3 | TRBV4-3 | - | TRBD1 | CASSLGTGDTDTQYF | TGCGCCAGCAGCCTAGGGACAGGTGATACAGATACGCAGTATTTT
13 | TRBJ1-1 | TRBV18 | few | - | CASHAEQNTEAFF | TGTGCCAGCCACGCGGAACAAAACACTGAAGCTTTCTTT
15 | TRBJ1-3 | TRBV7-9 | - | - | CASSRQDLSGNTIYF | TGTGCCAGTTCCCGACAGGACCTCTCTGGAAACACCATATATTTT
12 | TRBJ2-2 | TRBV30 | - | TRBD1 | CACLTGPGELFF | TGTGCCTGCCTGACAGGGCCCGGGGAGCTGTTTTTT